This T cell receptor beta chain originates from a study of T cells after yellow fever vaccination. The CDR3 spans 13 residues. The germline V and J ends were trimmed by 6 bases and 1 base, with 8 bases remaining between them. The germline V gene encodes CDR1 MNHEY and CDR2 SVGAGI. The table lists this clonotype with many counts. For TCR, cDNA came from 5'RACE template switching, which added a universal primer site and UMIs. TCRdb itself ran the 5' RACE reads through MiXCR, one entry per CDR3 protein. The sample contains about 130,000 distinct CDR3 sequences, about 7% of which appear only once. This receptor was taken from a man younger than 35 who received the YFV17D yellow fever vaccine. The material sequenced was CD4+ T cells sorted from PBMCs, taken around 10 days after the first yellow fever vaccination. V and J are TRBV6-5 and TRBJ2-3; D possibly corresponds to TRBD1 (6 bases). This CDR3 reads CASRRQGTDTQYF. The CDR3 bases are TGTGCCAGCAGAAGACAGGGCACAGATACGCAGTATTTT.